These 9 T cell receptor beta chains originate from one sample sequenced in a study of CD8 T cells in Susac syndrome. RNA was extracted with the RNeasy kit, and a quantity of roughly 0.45 to 1 ug was reverse transcribed using random hexamers. TCRdb recomputed calls from the immunoSEQ multiplex PCR reads with MiXCR, one row per CDR3 protein. The table includes around 69,000 distinct CDR3 sequences, just over 95% detected once. The specimen was CD4+ T cells from PBMCs. The receptors were gathered from a human donor with multiple sclerosis.

This clonotype was observed a few times. This rearrangement joins TRBV12-3 or TRBV12-4 to TRBJ1-1; TRBD1 aligns across 7 bases. J lost 5 bases, V lost 5 bases, and 5 bases had no gene match. The CDR3 loop spans 13 amino acids. CDR3 sequence reads: CASSRQGRTEAFF. CDR3 coding DNA: TGTGCCAGCAGTCGACAGGGAAGAACTGAAGCTTTCTTT.

The CDR3 nucleotides read TGCAGCGTTGAAGATTTTGATCCCGGGGGGAGCACAGATACGCAGTATTTT. Protein product: CSVEDFDPGGSTDTQYF. V usage is TRBV29-1 and J usage is TRBJ2-3; 7 nucleotides agree with TRBD2. The trim removed 0 bases at V and 0 bases at J, leaving 9 bases unmatched. The germline V gene has CDR1 SQVTM and CDR2 ANQGSEA. CDR3 size: 17 residues.

This clonotype showed up just once. V is TRBV12-3 or TRBV12-4 and J is TRBJ2-1, with TRBD2 matching 7 bases. The CDR3 covers 15 residues. The ends lost 6 bases at V and 2 bases at J; junction bases unmatched: 7. In DNA, the CDR3 is TGTGCCAGCAGCCGGGGGGTGAGCACCTACAATGAGCAGTTCTTC. This sequence encodes CASSRGVSTYNEQFF.

The chain joins TRBV30 to TRBJ1-2; weak D call: TRBD1 (5 bases). Trimming cost V 6 bases and J 1 base, with 6 bases left between them. Looked up from germline, CDR1 is GTSNPN and CDR2 is SVGIG (reference sequence). The CDR3 runs to 11 residues. The CDR3 region has the DNA TGTGCCTGTGACAGTAACTATGGCTACACCTTC. Protein: CACDSNYGYTF.

The chain uses TRBV5-1 and TRBJ1-1; D gene unclear. CDR1 and CDR2 (germline): SGHRS, YFSETQ. There are 13 residues in the CDR3. The germline V and J ends were trimmed by 0 bases and 7 bases, with 10 bases remaining between them. Here the CDR3 DNA reads TGCGCCAGCAGCTTGGCAGGTAGCCGTGAAGCTTTCTTT. Amino acids: CASSLAGSREAFF.

V gene TRBV30 combines with J gene TRBJ2-7; possibly TRBD2 for D (5 bases). There are 15 residues in the CDR3. Trimming pared 3 bases from V and 0 bases from J, leaving 15 bases between. From germline, CDR1 is GTSNPN and CDR2 SVGIG (reference sequence). CDR3 in amino acids: CAWSAPAVGSYEQYF. For the CDR3, the DNA is TGTGCCTGGAGCGCCCCAGCGGTGGGCTCCTACGAGCAGTACTTC.

This sequence joins TRBV5-4 and TRBJ2-7; 15 bases match TRBD2. J lost 0 bases, V lost 2 bases, and 3 bases had no gene match. Germline-derived CDR1 and CDR2 are SGHNT and YYREEE (reference sequence). This CDR3 spans 17 amino acids. In nucleotides, the CDR3 is TGTGCCAGCAGCTTCGGGACTAGCGGGGGGAGCTCCTACGAGCAGTACTTC. It codes for CASSFGTSGGSSYEQYF.

The chain couples TRBV6-2 or TRBV6-3 to TRBJ1-5; D might be TRBD1 (5 bases). CDR3 length: 15 residues. The V end was cut by 2 bases, the J end by 0 bases, with 8 bases between. CDR1 MNHEY and CDR2 SVGEGT come from the germline V gene. CDR3 sequence (DNA): TGTGCCAGCAGTTACGGGGGTTATAGCAATCAGCCCCAGCATTTT. Its protein product is CASSYGGYSNQPQHF.

The V call is TRBV12-3 or TRBV12-4, the J call TRBJ1-5; D is possibly TRBD1 (6 bases). The CDR3 has 13 residues. The ends were cut back, 5 bases at V and 7 bases at J, with 12 bases in the middle. As DNA, the CDR3 is TGTGCCAGCAGTCCCGGGACAAGGCAGCCCCAGCATTTT. As protein: CASSPGTRQPQHF.